This T cell receptor (beta chain) was obtained from a study of blood T cell repertoires in COVID-19. The CDR3 runs to 15 residues. Germline V CDR1 and CDR2: SGHNT, YYREEE (reference sequence). Trimming took 4 bases from V and 3 from J; bases not matched to a gene: 4. The table came from immunoSEQ multiplex PCR; TCRdb's copy has only in-frame clones and leaves some out. The repertoire consists of about 210,000 clones, with almost 85% occurring once and the leading ten covering roughly 8%. The receptor was isolated from a woman between 50 and 59 years old with active or convalescent COVID-19. The gene calls are TRBV5-4 and TRBJ2-1, with 10 bases lining up with TRBD1. The sequenced sample was peripheral blood. CDR3 residues: CASSLDRGVYNEQFF. DNA for the CDR3: TGTGCCAGCAGCCTGGACAGGGGGGTCTACAATGAGCAGTTCTTC.